The rows below give T cell receptor beta chains drawn from one sample of a study of circulating CD8 cells and anti-PD-1 response in melanoma. TCRdb ran MiXCR on the reads and lists one entry per CDR3 protein. The repertoire holds roughly 440 distinct CDR3 sequences, with 15% to 20% as singletons. Sequencing was performed on CD8+ T cells from PBMCs, taken at baseline or after one month of anti-PD-1 therapy (not recorded which). These receptor sequences come from a human donor with melanoma. The donor label of this sample is uncertain. Some clones in this sample may be carry-over from other donors' samples. Both conserved end residues are part of each CDR3. The D gene is left open where the match is weak. A row's size may be missing; if present it is once, few, many or a size class.

>TRBV19|large|TRBD1|TRBJ1-2
TGTGCCAGTAGTGGCCGGACAGGGAATAACTATGGCTACACCTTC
CASSGRTGNNYGYTF
>TRBV20-1|large|-|TRBJ2-1
TGCAGTGCTAGAGATATTGGGAAGGGGGATTACAATGAGCAGTTCTTC
CSARDIGKGDYNEQFF
>TRBV19|medium-sized|-|TRBJ2-3
TGTGCCAGTAGTATTGGGGTGGTAGCTAGCACAGATACGCAGTATTTT
CASSIGVVASTDTQYF
>TRBV9|medium-sized|TRBD1|TRBJ1-1
TGTGCCAGCAGCCCCGGGACAGGGCCCACTGAAGCTTTCTTT
CASSPGTGPTEAFF
>TRBV4-2|medium-sized|-|TRBJ2-7
TGTGCCAGCAGCCAAGAACCGGGGTCCTCCTACGAGCAGTACTTC
CASSQEPGSSYEQYF
>TRBV20-1|large|-|TRBJ2-2
TGCAGTGCTAGAGAGACTGGGACCGACACCGGGGAGCTGTTTTTT
CSARETGTDTGELFF
>TRBV2|-|TRBD1|TRBJ2-6
TGTGCCAGGGGACTACCGGGACAGGGAATGTCTGGGGCCAAGGTCCTGACTTTC
CARGLPGQGMSGAKVLTF
>TRBV20-1|large|TRBD1|TRBJ2-7
TGCAGTGCTAGTGATGGACAGGGGGACCCCTACGAGCAGTACTTC
CSASDGQGDPYEQYF
>TRBV7-3|medium-sized|TRBD2|TRBJ2-3
TGTGCCAGCAGCCATCCCATCAGCGGGGGGGCCGAATCAGATACGCAGTATTTT
CASSHPISGGAESDTQYF
>TRBV4-1|large|-|TRBJ2-3
TGCGCCAGCAGCCAAAGATGGACCGAATTCACAGATACGCAGTATTTT
CASSQRWTEFTDTQYF
>TRBV6-4|hyperexpanded|TRBD1|TRBJ1-2
TGTGCCAGCAGCCAACAGGGGGATTTTGGCTACACCTTC
CASSQQGDFGYTF
>TRBV6-6|large|-|TRBJ2-7
TGTGCCAGCAGTCTAGGGGCCTTGGGAACAGGGTACGAGCAGTACTTC
CASSLGALGTGYEQYF
>TRBV9|-|-|TRBJ1-6
TGTGCCAGCAGCCAAACGGGGAATTCACCCCTCCACTTT
CASSQTGNSPLHF
>TRBV11-2|-|TRBD1|TRBJ2-7
TGTGCCAGCAGCTTCCCAACCGGGACAGGGGGTTACGAGCAGTACTTC
CASSFPTGTGGYEQYF
>TRBV4-3|-|TRBD1|TRBJ1-2
TGCGCCAGCAGCCCCGCGACAGGGAACTATGGCTACACCTTC
CASSPATGNYGYTF
>TRBV20-1|large|-|TRBJ1-5
TGCAGTGCTAGAGATCCAGGGGAAAATCAGCCCCAGCATTTT
CSARDPGENQPQHF
>TRBV19|-|-|TRBJ2-7
TGTGCCAGTAGTATCGGGTGGGACGAGCAGTACTTC
CASSIGWDEQYF
>TRBV11-2|-|-|TRBJ2-3
TGTGCCAGCAGCTTAGGCTCGGGCGGACACACAGATACGCAGTATTTT
CASSLGSGGHTDTQYF
>TRBV6-6|large|TRBD1|TRBJ2-7
TGTGCCAGCAGTGCGGACAGGGGATGGTACGAGCAGTACTTC
CASSADRGWYEQYF
>TRBV12-3/TRBV12-4|few|-|TRBJ1-2
TGTGCCAGCAGCTCGTCGGGGGACTATGGCTACACCTTC
CASSSSGDYGYTF
>TRBV20-1|medium-sized|TRBD1|TRBJ1-2
TGCAGTGCTCGCCCCGGACAGGACCTCTATGGCTACACCTTC
CSARPGQDLYGYTF
>TRBV19|large|-|TRBJ2-1
TGTGCCAGTAGTATAGTATCCGGGACCGATGAGCAGTTCTTC
CASSIVSGTDEQFF
>TRBV20-1|-|-|TRBJ2-1
TGCAGTGCTAAAGCGCGAGAGAATGAGCAGTTCTTC
CSAKARENEQFF
>TRBV7-3|medium-sized|-|TRBJ2-7
TGTGCCAGCAGCTTAAGTGGGGGCTCCGAGCAGTACTTC
CASSLSGGSEQYF
>TRBV25-1|medium-sized|-|TRBJ1-3
TGTGCCAGCGGAGGACACCCCTCTGGAAACACCATATATTTT
CASGGHPSGNTIYF
>TRBV12-3/TRBV12-4|-|-|TRBJ1-1
TGTGCCAGCAGTCTTACAGGGAGGGGTATGAACACTGAAGCTTTCTTT
CASSLTGRGMNTEAFF
>TRBV5-6|medium-sized|-|TRBJ2-5
TGTGCCAGCAGCTTGTTAGAGTCAGGGCGAAACCAAGAGACCCAGTACTTC
CASSLLESGRNQETQYF
>TRBV14|-|-|TRBJ2-5
TGTGCCAGCAGCCAAGTCGGCGCGGGGGAGACCCAGTACTTC
CASSQVGAGETQYF
>TRBV27|hyperexpanded|-|TRBJ2-7
TGTGCCAGCAGACCAGGCGGGGACAGCCTGAGAAACGAGCAGTACTTC
CASRPGGDSLRNEQYF
>TRBV27|large|-|TRBJ2-1
TGTGCCAGCACCTCCAGGAGCGGACTATACAATGAGCAGTTCTTC
CASTSRSGLYNEQFF
>TRBV30|large|-|TRBJ2-5
TGTGCCTACACTGGACAGCGTACCCAGTACTTC
CAYTGQRTQYF
>TRBV18|medium-sized|-|TRBJ2-5
TGTGCCAGCTCACCACGTGCAGAGGGGGTCCAAGAGACCCAGTACTTC
CASSPRAEGVQETQYF
>TRBV28|large|-|TRBJ2-2
TGTGCCAGCAGTCTATTCGGGTCAGGAGCGAACACCGGGGAGCTGTTTTTT
CASSLFGSGANTGELFF
>TRBV28|medium-sized|-|TRBJ2-6
TGTGCCAGCAGAGCCGGGGCCAACGTCCTGACTTTC
CASRAGANVLTF
>TRBV19|few|-|TRBJ1-2
TGTGCCAGTAGTACCCTGAGGTGGAGGATTCATGGCTACACCTTC
CASSTLRWRIHGYTF
>TRBV7-2|-|TRBD1|TRBJ2-7
TGTGCCAGCAGCCCCCCGGGACAGGGGTTGGGCGAGCAGTACTTC
CASSPPGQGLGEQYF
>TRBV27|-|TRBD1|TRBJ2-7
TGTGCCAGCAGTTTGGACAGGGGGGATAACGAGCAGTACTTC
CASSLDRGDNEQYF
>TRBV20-1|medium-sized|-|TRBJ2-1
TGCAGTGCTAGAGCGCGAGAGAATGAGCAGTCCTTC
CSARARENEQSF
>TRBV19|-|TRBD1|TRBJ1-2
TGTGCCACGACAGGGGGGCTTAACTATGGCTACACCTTC
CATTGGLNYGYTF
>TRBV7-8|-|-|TRBJ2-4
TGTGCCAGCAGCGCAGAGCGAAACATTCAGTACTTC
CASSAERNIQYF
>TRBV19|medium-sized|TRBD2|TRBJ2-1
TGTGCCAGTAAGGAGAGCGGGGGGGCGGAGGCTCTCAATGAGCAGTTCTTC
CASKESGGAEALNEQFF
>TRBV11-2|-|-|TRBJ2-7
TGTGCCAGCAGCCAACCGAATAGGGAGTACGAGCAGTACTTC
CASSQPNREYEQYF
>TRBV20-1|large|-|TRBJ2-1
TGCAGTGCTAGAGATGGAAGGGACTACAATGAGCAGTTCTTC
CSARDGRDYNEQFF
>TRBV4-3|-|TRBD1|TRBJ2-5
TGCGCCAGCAGCCAGGGACAGGGGCGTGTGGAGACCCAGTACTTC
CASSQGQGRVETQYF
>TRBV19|medium-sized|-|TRBJ2-2
TGTGCCAGTAGTAATGTCGAGCGACACACCGGGGAGCTGTTTTTT
CASSNVERHTGELFF
>TRBV28|large|TRBD1|TRBJ2-1
TGTGCCAGCAGCCCCGGGACAGGGTGGGGAAATGAGCAGTTCTTC
CASSPGTGWGNEQFF
>TRBV9|few|-|TRBJ2-2
TGTGCCACCAACTTAAGTACAGGGATCGGGGAGCTGTTTTTT
CATNLSTGIGELFF
>TRBV19|-|-|TRBJ2-5
TGTGCCAGTAGTATAGTCCACCAAGAGACCCAGTACTTC
CASSIVHQETQYF